The 6 T cell receptor beta chains in this list originate from one sample, sequenced in a study of PD-L1 blockade in urothelial cancer. Clones were sequenced by immunoSEQ multiplex PCR, and TCRdb holds only the in-frame ones, with some missing. The table has roughly 20,000 clones, roughly 89% seen once; the top ten hold about 16%. Sequenced here: PBMCs, sampled around atezolizumab (anti-PD-L1) treatment. The receptor source for this set is a woman aged 55-70 years with urothelial cancer.

The DNA for the CDR3 is TGTGCCAGCAGCCAATGGAGACAGGGGATCTATGGCTACACCTTC. The encoded protein is CASSQWRQGIYGYTF. This chain joins TRBV5-4 and TRBJ1-2; 8 bases agree with TRBD1. The germline CDR1 and CDR2 sequences are SGHNT and YYREEE (reference sequence). Losses at the gene ends were 4 bases for V and 4 bases for J; bases not matched to a gene: 9. There are 15 residues in the CDR3.

The chain uses TRBV19 and TRBJ2-7; tentatively, D is TRBD1 (7 bases). The CDR3 sequence is 14 residues long. The V end lost 5 bases, the J end lost 3 bases, and 14 bases lay between the germline ends. In germline, CDR1 is LNHDA, CDR2 SQIVND (reference sequence). CDR3 residues: CASSAGGSGYEQYF. In DNA, the CDR3 is TGTGCCAGTAGTGCAGGGGGGTCGGGCTACGAGCAGTACTTC.

The J gene is TRBJ1-2, the V gene TRBV7-9, with D maybe TRBD1 (5 bases). The CDR3 is 11 residues long. Trimming removed 1 base at V and 12 bases at J, with 9 bases between. Germline lookup yields CDR1 SEHNR and CDR2 FQNEAQ (reference sequence). The CDR3 coding sequence is TGTGCCAGCAGCTTAGGGCCAGGGAACACCTTC. Translating it yields CASSLGPGNTF.

The DNA of the CDR3 is TGCGCCAGCAGCCCAAGGACAGGGGTGGGGCGTGAGCAGTTCTTC. Translating it yields CASSPRTGVGREQFF. The chain joins TRBV5-1 to TRBJ2-1, with 9 bases identical to TRBD1. J was trimmed by 9 bases and V by 4 bases; bases with no gene match: 11. This CDR3 has 15 residues. Looked up from germline, CDR1 is SGHRS and CDR2 is YFSETQ. The full variable domain, its missing parts supplied by reference TRBV5-1 and TRBJ2-1, is KAGVTQTPRYLIKTRGQQVTLSCSPISGHRSVSWYQQTPGQGLQFLFEYFSETQRNKGNFPGRFSGRQFSNSRSEMNVSTLELGDSALYLCASSPRTGVGREQFFGPGTRLTVL.

The DNA of the CDR3 is TGTGCCAGTAGTATGTGGGGGCGGGAGACCCAGTACTTC. It specifies CASSMWGRETQYF. The chain combines TRBV19 with TRBJ2-5; D may be TRBD1 (6 bases). With 3 bases removed from V and 5 bases from J, the gap between germline ends came to 10 bases. The germline gives CDR1 LNHDA, CDR2 SQIVND (reference sequence). The CDR3 is 13 amino acids.

This clone was seen just once. The chain employs TRBV6-4 and TRBJ2-5; D is perhaps TRBD2 (5 bases). This CDR3 is 15 amino acids long. V was pared by 2 bases and J by 2 bases, with 12 bases between. From germline, CDR1 is MRHNA and CDR2 SNTAGT. The CDR3 is CASSDVAGGQETQYF. The CDR3 DNA reads as TGTGCCAGCAGTGACGTCGCGGGTGGACAAGAGACCCAGTACTTC.